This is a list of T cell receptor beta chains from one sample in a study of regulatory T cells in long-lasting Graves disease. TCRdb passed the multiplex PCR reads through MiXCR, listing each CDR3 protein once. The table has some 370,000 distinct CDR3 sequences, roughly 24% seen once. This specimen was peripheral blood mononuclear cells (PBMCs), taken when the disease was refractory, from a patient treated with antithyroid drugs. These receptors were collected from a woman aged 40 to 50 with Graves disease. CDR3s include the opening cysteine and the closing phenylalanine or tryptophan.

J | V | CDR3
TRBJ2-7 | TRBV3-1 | CASSQGWGRNEQYF
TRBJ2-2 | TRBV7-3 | CASSLQPGLAGGPGELFF
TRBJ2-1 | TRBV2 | CASSAGTSGYNEQFF
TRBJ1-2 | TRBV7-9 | CASSLGVRVVYGYTF
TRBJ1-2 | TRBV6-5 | CASSYDGGPTSSSGYTF
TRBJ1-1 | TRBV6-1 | CASSRFQGTEAFF
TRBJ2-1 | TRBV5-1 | CASSQVWASANNEQFF
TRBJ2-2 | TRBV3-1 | CASSLSGRAVGGELFF
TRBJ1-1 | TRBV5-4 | CASRGFGGNTEAFF
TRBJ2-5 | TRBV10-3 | CATRPGDRGLGETQYF
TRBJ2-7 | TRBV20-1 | CSATGLAGYEQYF
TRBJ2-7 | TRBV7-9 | CASSLRTGNTWYEQYF
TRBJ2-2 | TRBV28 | CASSLSLYVAGRGTGELFF
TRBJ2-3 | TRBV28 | CASSPLDRLGTDTQYF
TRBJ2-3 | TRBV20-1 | CSARPTSGKADTQYF
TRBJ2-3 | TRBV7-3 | CASSPGLATDTQYF
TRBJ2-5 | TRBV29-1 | CSVLKGGYQETQYF
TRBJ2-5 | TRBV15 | CATSRDLGLAGVPSETQYF
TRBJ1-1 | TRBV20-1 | CSARDRIWGRMNTEAFF
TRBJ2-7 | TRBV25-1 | CASSSTGTGTYEQYF
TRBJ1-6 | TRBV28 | CASSSTGTGRGPLHF